One sample yielded the 9 T cell receptor beta chains listed below, sequenced in a study of shared clonotypes between healthy human individuals. TCRdb's copy holds only in-frame clones and misses some; the assay was immunoSEQ multiplex PCR. The table lists over a million clones, roughly 96% of them singletons. What was sequenced was naive CD4+ T cells sorted from blood. The sample's subset: CD45RA+ positively selected. The receptors originated from a man aged 30 to 39 in good health.

CDR3 sequence (DNA): TGCGCCAGCAGCTCGACAGGGGTTATTGATACGCAGTATTTT. Its protein is CASSSTGVIDTQYF. The chain joins TRBV5-1 to TRBJ2-3, with TRBD1 identical over 8 bases. Germline CDR1 SGHRS, CDR2 YFSETQ. This CDR3 is 14 amino acids long. V trimming: 3 bases; J trimming: 6 bases; junction bases outside the gene matches: 6.

This clone was seen only a few times. This chain joins TRBV18 and TRBJ2-2; D call uncertain. Germline CDR1 and CDR2: KGHSH and LQKENI. Trimming removed 3 bases from V and 1 base from J, with 12 bases in between. The CDR3 is 16 residues long. The CDR3 spells CASSPLDLGNTGELFF. Written as DNA, the CDR3 is TGTGCCAGCTCACCCCTGGACCTCGGGAACACCGGGGAGCTGTTTTTT.

This rearrangement joins TRBV25-1 to TRBJ1-5, with 8 bases matching TRBD1. CDR3 size: 15 residues. Trimming took 2 bases from V and 4 from J; bases not matched to a gene: 4. Germline assignment: CDR1 MGHDK and CDR2 SYGVNS. The CDR3 region has the DNA TGTGCCAGCAGTGAACTGGACAGGGATAATCAGCCCCAGCATTTT. The encoded protein is CASSELDRDNQPQHF.

The CDR3: CASRLEGRGSGEQYF. The DNA for the CDR3 is TGTGCCAGCAGACTAGAGGGACGCGGCTCCGGCGAGCAGTACTTC. The V gene is TRBV7-2, the J gene TRBJ2-7; D may be TRBD1 or TRBD2 (5 bases each). Trimming cost V 6 bases and J 6 bases, with 21 bases left between them. The CDR3 runs to 15 residues. In germline, CDR1 is SGHTA, CDR2 FQGNSA.

The genes are TRBV28 and TRBJ2-1; TRBD2 aligns across 9 bases. The CDR3 spans 17 residues. The ends lost 2 bases at V and 10 bases at J; junction bases unmatched: 15. Germline CDR1 and CDR2: MDHEN and SYDVKM. As DNA, the CDR3 is TGTGCCAGCAGTTTAGATTGGTCTAGCGGGATCCCACGGGAGCAGTTCTTC. It is translated as CASSLDWSSGIPREQFF.

The V gene is TRBV9, the J gene TRBJ2-1; D gene ambiguous. V was shortened by 0 bases and J by 6 bases, with 7 bases between the two germline ends. Germline CDR1 is SGDLS and CDR2 is YYNGEE. The CDR3 loop spans 13 amino acids. Here the CDR3 DNA reads TGTGCCAGCAGCGTAGCCAGAGTCAATGAGCAGTTCTTC. Its translation: CASSVARVNEQFF.

This clone was recorded once. The J gene is TRBJ2-1, the V gene TRBV10-3; 8 bases map to TRBD2. Germline CDR1 and CDR2: ENHRY and SYGVKD. The length of the CDR3 is 15 residues. V dropped 1 base and J dropped 6; count of bases not matched to a gene: 5. DNA for the CDR3: TGTGCCATCAGTGAGTTGTTACTAGCGGCCAATGAGCAGTTCTTC. This encodes CAISELLLAANEQFF.

This clone was seen only once. The gene calls are TRBV7-9 and TRBJ2-5, with TRBD1 matching 9 bases. The CDR3 has 16 residues. Germline values: CDR1 SEHNR, CDR2 FQNEAQ (reference sequence). V shed 5 bases, J shed 6 bases, and the junction held 13 bases outside the gene matches. CDR3 sequence (DNA): TGTGCCAGCAGCCCGGATGACAGGGGGTTAAGAAAGACCCAGTACTTC. Its translation: CASSPDDRGLRKTQYF.

The V gene is TRBV7-2, the J gene TRBJ1-2; D uncertain. CDR1 is SGHTA, CDR2 FQGNSA, per germline. The CDR3 contains 11 residues. V lost 5 bases to trimming and J lost 3 bases, with 4 bases between them. The CDR3 DNA follows: TGTGCCAGCAGCCCAGACTATGGCTACACCTTC. Protein sequence: CASSPDYGYTF.